This T cell receptor beta chain comes out of a study of cytomegalovirus exposure and HLA in healthy donors. The study's findings and limits: In a later analysis, productive TCRs from donors in an Asian-associated ancestry cluster reportedly carried fewer N-insertions than the cohort mean.

As regards this clone: Its antigen is undetermined.

The J segment lost 2 bases and the V segment lost 3 bases, leaving 2 bases of the junction unmatched. The CDR3 length is 15 residues. Germline CDR1 SGHTA, CDR2 FQGTGA. Vbeta (60) and Jbeta (13) primers were used in the PCR. In the original workflow: Unique TCR beta chains totaled roughly 80 million in a later count, with approximately 11 million of them shared. Libraries were prepared by immunoSEQ multiplex PCR; TCRdb keeps only in-frame clonotypes and omits some of them. V, J and clone size are those of that table, while D and trimming were read from the DNA. The sample includes over 200,000 clones, 82% of them seen just once.

Input material: PBMCs. This sequence joins TRBV7-3 and TRBJ2-2, with 8 bases aligning to TRBD1. The TCR was taken from a woman in her 40s in good health and CMV-seropositive. The chain's CDR3 is CASSFSGGNTGELFF. In DNA form, the CDR3 reads TGTGCCAGCAGCTTTTCAGGGGGCAACACCGGGGAGCTGTTTTTT.